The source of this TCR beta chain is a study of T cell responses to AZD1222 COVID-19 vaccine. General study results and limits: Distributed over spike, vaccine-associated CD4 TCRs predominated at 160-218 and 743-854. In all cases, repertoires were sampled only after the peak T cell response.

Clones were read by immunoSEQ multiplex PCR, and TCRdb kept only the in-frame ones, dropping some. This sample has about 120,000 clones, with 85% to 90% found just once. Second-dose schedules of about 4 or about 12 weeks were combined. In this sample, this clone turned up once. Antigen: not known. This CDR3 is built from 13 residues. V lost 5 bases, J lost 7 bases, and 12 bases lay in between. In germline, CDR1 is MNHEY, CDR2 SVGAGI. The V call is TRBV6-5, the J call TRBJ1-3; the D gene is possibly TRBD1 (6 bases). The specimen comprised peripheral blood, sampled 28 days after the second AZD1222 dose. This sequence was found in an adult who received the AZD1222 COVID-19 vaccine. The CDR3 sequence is CASSPGVFNTIYF. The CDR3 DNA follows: TGTGCCAGCAGTCCAGGGGTATTTAACACCATATATTTT.